This T cell receptor (beta chain) was profiled in a study of human T cells and chemical hapten exposure. In its sample, this clonotype was seen a few times. The V and J ends lost 2 bases and 7 bases respectively, with 12 bases between them. The CDR3 runs 14 residues. The germline CDR1 and CDR2 sequences are MNHEY and SVGAGI. Time point specified: patch test 1, 2 weeks after DPC sensitization. Specified treatment: therapeutic diphenylcyclopropenone sensitization with weekly scalp DPC. Library construction involved attaching unique molecular identifiers to individual cDNA molecules, which allowed quantitative, reproducible TCR counting. TCRdb redid the calling of the RACE reads with MiXCR, one entry per CDR3 protein. The sample has 80,000 to 100,000 distinct CDR3 sequences; 12% are singletons.

The receptor's source is a woman in her thirties or forties with alopecia areata. Some clones in this sample may be carry-over from other donors' samples. The chain combines TRBV6-5 with TRBJ2-1; D gene ambiguous. Sequencing was performed on whole blood, taken in connection with sensitization to the hapten diphenylcyclopropenone (DPC). The CDR3 loop reads CASSYGDYGNEQFF. The CDR3 nucleotides read TGTGCCAGCAGTTACGGGGATTATGGGAATGAGCAGTTCTTC.